This TCR beta chain came from a study of sequential checkpoint blockade in melanoma. In germline, CDR1 is SGHKS, CDR2 YYEKEE (reference sequence). Trimming removed 2 bases from V and 0 bases from J; junction bases left unmatched: 3. This CDR3 region has 16 residues. Documented treatment: randomized to nivolumab then ipilimumab (arm A) or the reverse (arm B). Repertoires were generated with immunoSEQ multiplex PCR, while TCRdb's copy carries only in-frame clones and drops some. The table includes tens of thousands of clones, roughly 90% detected once. This chain links TRBV5-5 with TRBJ1-5; TRBD1 matches 9 bases. The sample here was CD8+ T cells sorted from blood (inferred from file names), taken from a patient given nivolumab and ipilimumab in sequence. The receptor was isolated from a human donor with melanoma. CDR3 sequence: CASSLTGGLSNQPQHF. The CDR3 region has the DNA TGTGCCAGCAGCTTAACAGGGGGCCTTAGCAATCAGCCCCAGCATTTT. The full variable domain, rest sourced from reference TRBV5-5 and TRBJ1-5, is DAGVTQSPTHLIKTRGQQVTLRCSPISGHKSVSWYQQVLGQGPQFIFQYYEKEERGRGNFPDRFSARQFPNYSSELNVNALLLGDSALYLCASSLTGGLSNQPQHFGDGTRLSIL.